A selection of T cell receptor beta chains follows, all from one sample in a study of T cell repertoires in cytomegalovirus infection. TCRdb reanalysed the reads using MiXCR and keeps one entry per CDR3 protein. The sample has 200,000 to 300,000 distinct CDR3 sequences; roughly 13% are singletons. Material: PBMCs. The origin of the receptors is a human donor in good health (CMV status not recorded). Some clones in this sample may be carry-over from other donors' samples. The CDR3 runs from the conserved cysteine through the conserved F or W. D genes are given only for firm matches. The size of a clone is reported for some rows only, either as once, few or many, or as a class for expanded clones.

v_call	clone_size	d_call	j_call	cdr3_aa	cdr3_nt
TRBV7-2	many	TRBD2	TRBJ2-3	CAGSTSGGTDTQYF	TGTGCCGGTTCGACTAGCGGGGGCACAGATACGCAGTATTTT
TRBV5-1	few	.	TRBJ1-2	CASSLVQGFPSGEYYGYTF	TGCGCCAGCAGCTTGGTTCAGGGCTTCCCTTCGGGGGAGTATTATGGCTACACCTTC
TRBV28	many	TRBD1	TRBJ2-7	CASSQSSGTGAYEQYF	TGTGCCAGCAGTCAAAGCTCCGGGACAGGGGCATACGAGCAGTACTTC
TRBV7-2	.	.	TRBJ1-2	CTSSFRDTSYGYTF	TGTACCAGCAGCTTCCGGGACACCTCCTATGGCTACACCTTC
TRBV7-8	many	.	TRBJ2-6	CASSPYRVGANVLTF	TGTGCCAGCAGCCCCTACAGGGTTGGGGCCAACGTCCTGACTTTC
TRBV27	many	.	TRBJ2-7	CASSLSPDRTRSYEQYF	TGTGCCAGCAGTTTATCCCCGGACCGAACCCGCTCCTACGAGCAGTACTTC
TRBV6-4	.	.	TRBJ2-1	CASSDSRGGSYNEQFF	TGTGCCAGCAGTGACTCACGGGGTGGGTCCTACAATGAGCAGTTCTTC
TRBV6-1	many	.	TRBJ2-3	CASSEGGLADTQYF	TGTGCCAGCAGTGAAGGAGGTTTGGCAGATACGCAGTATTTT
TRBV14	.	TRBD1	TRBJ1-1	CASSPVSRDRGVNTEAFF	TGTGCCAGCAGCCCAGTTTCCCGGGACAGGGGGGTGAACACTGAAGCTTTCTTT
TRBV7-9	many	.	TRBJ2-4	CASSFREAKNIQYF	TGTGCCAGCAGCTTTAGGGAAGCCAAAAACATTCAGTACTTC
TRBV24-1	.	.	TRBJ2-3	CATSEARTDTQYF	TGTGCCACCAGTGAAGCTAGAACAGATACGCAGTATTTT
TRBV7-9	many	TRBD1	TRBJ1-1	CASSLRGQGVEAFF	TGTGCCAGCAGCTTGAGAGGACAGGGGGTCGAAGCTTTCTTT
TRBV9	many	TRBD1	TRBJ2-3	CASSEKTGAAQTDTQYF	TGTGCCAGCAGCGAAAAGACAGGGGCCGCCCAAACAGATACGCAGTATTTT
TRBV28	few	.	TRBJ1-6	CASSQTRPGRDSPLHF	TGTGCCAGCAGTCAGACCCGGCCAGGGAGGGATTCACCCCTCCACTTT
TRBV5-1	few	TRBD2	TRBJ2-7	CASTSGVSYEQYF	TGCGCCAGCACTAGCGGGGTCTCCTACGAGCAGTACTTC
TRBV14	many	.	TRBJ2-5	CASSHPKGVGTLPETQYF	TGTGCCAGCAGCCACCCTAAGGGCGTCGGGACTCTTCCGGAGACCCAGTACTTC
TRBV7-2	many	.	TRBJ2-7	CASSLSRGMSYEQYF	TGTGCCAGCAGCTTAAGTCGGGGGATGAGCTACGAGCAGTACTTC
TRBV6-2/TRBV6-3	many	TRBD1	TRBJ1-1	CASRSTQGGQGAEAFF	TGTGCCAGCAGATCTACCCAAGGGGGCCAGGGGGCTGAAGCTTTCTTT
TRBV19	many	TRBD2	TRBJ2-2	CASSLLAGDVGELFF	TGTGCCAGTAGCCTACTAGCGGGAGACGTCGGGGAGCTGTTTTTT
TRBV5-8	many	.	TRBJ1-4	CASSLDGVGEKLFF	TGTGCCAGCAGCTTAGACGGAGTGGGTGAAAAACTGTTTTTT
TRBV7-4	.	.	TRBJ2-3	CASSVDQGIWWSTDTQYF	TGTGCCAGCAGCGTTGATCAGGGCATCTGGTGGAGCACAGATACGCAGTATTTT
TRBV28	few	.	TRBJ1-5	CASSLGDHHQPQHF	TGTGCCAGCAGTTTAGGTGACCACCATCAGCCCCAGCATTTT
TRBV7-8	many	.	TRBJ1-4	CASSLSGEGPTNEKLFF	TGTGCCAGCAGCTTGTCAGGCGAGGGCCCCACCAATGAAAAACTGTTTTTT
TRBV28	many	TRBD1	TRBJ2-7	CASKGQGLEQYF	TGTGCCAGCAAGGGACAGGGACTCGAGCAGTACTTC
TRBV7-8	many	TRBD1	TRBJ2-5	CASSPPFRDRGQETQYF	TGTGCCAGCAGCCCCCCCTTCCGGGACAGGGGCCAAGAGACCCAGTACTTC
TRBV4-3	many	.	TRBJ2-7	CASSQILGQSYEQYF	TGCGCCAGCAGCCAAATCTTGGGGCAGTCCTACGAGCAGTACTTC
TRBV29-1	.	.	TRBJ1-1	CSVESREWAEAFF	TGCAGCGTTGAGTCGCGGGAATGGGCTGAAGCTTTCTTT
TRBV7-2	many	.	TRBJ2-3	CASSSKTGQFTDTQYF	TGTGCCAGCAGCTCGAAGACCGGACAGTTCACAGATACGCAGTATTTT
TRBV12-3/TRBV12-4	many	TRBD2	TRBJ2-1	CASSPLIAGEDEFF	TGTGCCAGCAGCCCATTGATTGCGGGAGAGGACGAGTTCTTC
TRBV5-3	few	.	TRBJ2-5	CASSLHETQTQYF	TGTGCCAGCAGCTTGCACGAAACCCAGACCCAGTACTTC
TRBV29-1	.	.	TRBJ1-4	CSVVPDGNEKLFF	TGCAGCGTTGTTCCCGACGGTAATGAAAAACTGTTTTTT
TRBV11-2	.	.	TRBJ2-5	CASSRTYFDPRETQYF	TGTGCCAGCAGTCGGACATACTTTGACCCGCGAGAGACCCAGTACTTC
TRBV7-9	many	.	TRBJ1-1	CASSAVGTEAFF	TGTGCCAGCAGCGCCGTGGGGACTGAAGCTTTCTTT
TRBV28	many	TRBD2	TRBJ2-7	CASSLERTSGATYEQYF	TGTGCCAGCAGTTTGGAAAGGACTAGCGGGGCCACCTACGAGCAGTACTTC
TRBV4-1	many	.	TRBJ2-7	CASSQDPGGTYEQYF	TGCGCCAGCAGCCAAGATCCAGGCGGGACCTACGAGCAGTACTTC
TRBV28	few	TRBD2	TRBJ2-7	CASNSPSGTGSYEQYF	TGTGCCAGCAATTCACCTAGCGGGACTGGCTCCTACGAGCAGTACTTC
TRBV11-2	.	TRBD2	TRBJ2-1	CASRAGTSGYNEQFF	TGTGCCAGCAGGGCCGGGACTAGCGGGTACAATGAGCAGTTCTTC
TRBV20-1	few	TRBD2	TRBJ2-1	CSASGLAGGLYNEQFF	TGCAGTGCCTCAGGACTAGCGGGAGGACTTTACAATGAGCAGTTCTTC
TRBV7-2	many	.	TRBJ2-2	CASSLESGKNTGELFF	TGTGCCAGCAGCTTAGAGTCAGGGAAGAACACCGGGGAGCTGTTTTTT
TRBV7-3	many	.	TRBJ2-3	CASSPGRSRTDTQYF	TGTGCCAGCAGCCCCGGGCGGAGTAGGACAGATACGCAGTATTTT
TRBV4-1	many	.	TRBJ2-1	CASSQDIGREQFF	TGCGCCAGCAGCCAAGATATCGGCAGGGAGCAGTTCTTC
TRBV7-2	many	.	TRBJ2-1	CASSTAPRGNEQFF	TGTGCCAGCTCGACGGCCCCCCGGGGCAATGAGCAGTTCTTC
TRBV28	many	.	TRBJ1-2	CASSLSGELVYGYTF	TGTGCCAGCAGTTTATCAGGCGAACTGGTCTATGGCTACACCTTC
TRBV10-2	.	TRBD2	TRBJ2-1	CASRPGLAGQNEQFF	TGCGCCAGCCGCCCGGGACTAGCGGGACAAAATGAGCAGTTCTTC
TRBV9	.	.	TRBJ1-2	CASSVGPGANYGYTF	TGTGCCAGCAGCGTTGGTCCCGGAGCTAACTATGGCTACACCTTC
TRBV7-3	many	TRBD2	TRBJ2-3	CASSLGDYGDTQYF	TGTGCCAGCAGCTTAGGGGACTATGGGGATACGCAGTATTTT
TRBV11-2	.	.	TRBJ1-5	CASSLTQDQPQHF	TGTGCCAGCAGCTTAACTCAGGACCAGCCCCAGCATTTT
TRBV20-1	few	.	TRBJ2-1	CSARDGMSSYNEQFF	TGCAGTGCTAGAGATGGGATGAGCTCCTACAATGAGCAGTTCTTC
TRBV5-1	.	.	TRBJ1-1	CASSLTPGRANTEAFF	TGCGCCAGCAGCTTGACACCGGGACGGGCTAACACTGAAGCTTTCTTT
TRBV7-2	few	TRBD2	TRBJ2-2	CASSLLGLAGKRAGELFF	TGTGCCAGCAGCTTACTTGGACTAGCGGGAAAAAGGGCCGGGGAGCTGTTTTTT
TRBV7-2	many	TRBD2	TRBJ2-1	CASSASGTYNEQFF	TGTGCCAGCAGCGCTAGCGGGACTTACAATGAGCAGTTCTTC
TRBV28	.	.	TRBJ2-3	CASSLKPGRLRPDTQYF	TGTGCCAGCAGTTTAAAGCCGGGACGCCTCAGGCCAGATACGCAGTATTTT
TRBV11-2	many	TRBD1	TRBJ2-7	CASRVTGGSYEQYF	TGTGCCAGCAGGGTGACAGGGGGTAGCTACGAGCAGTACTTC
TRBV25-1	.	.	TRBJ2-5	CASSEGQTWAQYF	TGTGCCAGCAGTGAAGGACAGACCTGGGCCCAGTACTTC
TRBV7-2	many	.	TRBJ1-2	CASSGGQNYGYTF	TGTGCCAGCAGCGGAGGACAGAACTATGGCTACACCTTC